Presented here are 9 T cell receptor beta chains from one specimen sequenced in a study of T cells in Graves' hyperthyroidism and ophthalmopathy. TCR beta CDR3 regions were amplified from RNA. When the TCR CDR3 underwent first-round RT-PCR, the HTBI primer set was used. In TCRdb, the multiplex PCR reads were re-called with MiXCR into one record per CDR3 protein. The table lists approximately 400,000 distinct CDR3 sequences, approximately 13% of them singletons, with about a fifth in the top ten. Sequencing was performed on blood. The receptors come from a young man with Graves' hyperthyroidism that later progressed to Graves' ophthalmopathy.

This rearrangement joins TRBV27 to TRBJ2-3; 12 bases line up with TRBD2. CDR3 length: 18 residues. CDR1 is MNHEY and CDR2 is SMNVEV in the germline V gene (reference sequence). The junction had 10 bases not matched to a gene; V was cut back by 5 bases and J by 1 base. The CDR3 protein is CASSPLSRTSGGTDTQYF. The CDR3 DNA follows: TGTGCCAGCAGTCCGTTATCCCGGACTAGCGGGGGCACAGATACGCAGTATTTT.

This clonotype was recorded only once. The CDR3 DNA sequence: TGTGCCAGCATAAGGGAGGATACGCAGTATTTT. Encoded protein: CASIREDTQYF. V usage is TRBV7-9 and J usage is TRBJ2-3; a weak D match, TRBD2 (5 bases). CDR1 and CDR2 from the germline V gene are SEHNR and FQNEAQ (reference sequence). With 7 bases removed from V and 6 bases from J, the gap between germline ends came to 8 bases. The CDR3 contains 11 residues.

This clonotype was counted many times. This sequence joins TRBV4-2 and TRBJ2-7, with 10 bases identical to TRBD2. The germline V gene has CDR1 LGHNA and CDR2 YNFKEQ. With V trimmed by 2 bases and J by 4 bases, 8 bases remained unmatched. CDR3 length: 16 amino acids. CDR3 in amino acids: CASSQPSGGRSYEQYF. Written as DNA, the CDR3 is TGTGCCAGCAGCCAACCTAGCGGGGGAAGGTCTTACGAGCAGTACTTC.

This chain uses TRBV3-1 with TRBJ2-5; D is unresolved. V was trimmed by 2 bases and J by 1 base, leaving 8 bases between them. CDR1 is LGHDT and CDR2 is YNNKEL in the germline V gene (reference sequence). The CDR3 is 14 amino acids. The CDR3 here is CASSQRALQETQYF. In DNA, the CDR3 is TGTGCCAGCAGCCAAAGGGCGCTCCAAGAGACCCAGTACTTC.

The chain joins TRBV18 to TRBJ2-7, with 12 bases fitting TRBD1. The CDR3 is 15 amino acids. From germline, CDR1 is KGHSH and CDR2 LQKENI. J gave up 3 bases and V 3 bases, and 3 bases lay outside the gene matches. The DNA for the CDR3 is TGTGCCAGCTCACCCGGGACAGGGGGCTACTACGAGCAGTACTTC. Encoded protein: CASSPGTGGYYEQYF. Filled out from reference TRBV18 and TRBJ2-7, the complete variable domain reads NAGVMQNPRHLVRRRGQEARLRCSPMKGHSHVYWYRQLPEEGLKFMVYLQKENIIDESGMPKERFSAEFPKEGPSILRIQQVVRGDSAAYFCASSPGTGGYYEQYFGPGTRLTVT.

This clonotype was detected many times. This chain joins TRBV12-3 or TRBV12-4 and TRBJ2-1, with 8 positions matching TRBD1. The CDR3 extends over 15 amino acids. After removal of 4 bases from V and 4 bases from J, the junction contained 6 bases not matched to a gene. Written as DNA, the CDR3 is TGTGCCAGCAGTTCAAGACAGGGGAGGTACAATGAGCAGTTCTTC. Amino acid sequence: CASSSRQGRYNEQFF.

This clonotype was observed a few times. The gene calls are TRBV6-1 and TRBJ1-2; weak D call: TRBD1 (6 bases). Germline V lookup: CDR1 MNHNS, CDR2 SASEGT. This CDR3 has 11 residues. Trimming took off 6 bases at V and 8 bases at J, with 10 bases between the two ends. This chain's CDR3 is CASRQGFGYTF. The CDR3 DNA reads TGTGCCAGCAGGCAGGGGTTCGGCTACACCTTC.

This clonotype was seen repeatedly, ten times or more. The V call is TRBV30, the J call TRBJ1-4, with TRBD1 matching 11 bases. V lost 5 bases, J lost 8 bases, and 4 bases stayed unmatched. Germline lookup yields CDR1 GTSNPN and CDR2 SVGIG (reference sequence). The CDR3 is 13 amino acids. CDR3 amino acids: CAWGTGGEEKLFF. The DNA of the CDR3 is TGTGCCTGGGGGACAGGGGGAGAGGAAAAACTGTTTTTT. Based on the CDR3 plus reference TRBV30 and TRBJ1-4, the full variable domain is SQTIHQWPATLVQPVGSPLSLECTVEGTSNPNLYWYRQAAGRGLQLLFYSVGIGQISSEVPQNLSASRPQDRQFILSSKKLLLSDSGFYLCAWGTGGEEKLFFGSGTQLSVL.

The chain combines TRBV7-9 with TRBJ1-2; 12 bases line up with TRBD1. This CDR3 has 16 residues. CDR1 is SEHNR, CDR2 FQNEAQ, per germline (reference sequence). The trim removed 5 bases at V and 4 bases at J, leaving 8 bases unmatched. The chain's CDR3 is CASSPPGTGGGYGYTF. In nucleotides, the CDR3 is TGTGCCAGCAGCCCCCCAGGGACAGGGGGCGGCTATGGCTACACCTTC.